This is a list of T cell receptor beta chains from one sample in a study of blood T cell repertoires in COVID-19. Sequencing used immunoSEQ multiplex PCR; TCRdb keeps in-frame clones, though not all of them. The sample lists over 300,000 clones, about nine tenths occurring once. Specimen: PBMCs or T cells enriched from blood (not recorded which). These receptors were collected from a woman aged 18-29 years who had recovered from COVID-19. CDR3s leave out the opening cysteine and the closing phenylalanine or tryptophan.

V: TRBV5-4
J: TRBJ2-7
CDR3: ASSPGTGPSEQY

V: TRBV10-3
J: TRBJ1-2
CDR3: ATSGPTNYGYT

V: TRBV28
J: TRBJ1-1
CDR3: ASSSGQRNTEAF

V: TRBV25-1
J: TRBJ1-2
CDR3: ASSSRDRGPYGYT

V: TRBV7-2
J: TRBJ2-5
CDR3: ASSRTSGKETQY

V: TRBV6-2/TRBV6-3
J: TRBJ1-2
CDR3: ASSSYRGYGYT

V: TRBV14
J: TRBJ2-7
CDR3: ASSQDPPRQY

V: TRBV5-1
J: TRBJ2-1
CDR3: ASSQGLAALGGVSYNEQF

V: TRBV4-1
J: TRBJ1-1
CDR3: ASSQEPGERTEAF

V: TRBV4-1
J: TRBJ1-6
CDR3: ASSRGQVNSPLH

V: TRBV13
J: TRBJ2-7
CDR3: ASSAGTSGPRGEQY